The rows below give T cell receptor beta chains drawn from one sample of a study of cytomegalovirus exposure and HLA in healthy donors. Some clones are missing from TCRdb's copy, which holds only in-frame ones; the method was immunoSEQ multiplex PCR. This sample has around 160,000 clones; around four fifths occur once, and the top ten carry approximately 2%. The sequencing input was PBMCs. Every receptor here comes from a young man in good health and CMV-seropositive. Each CDR3 is given with its conserved first and last residue. The D gene is left open where the match is weak. Clone size, where shown, is once, few, many, or a class for clones that have expanded.

v_gene	j_gene	abundance	d_gene	CDR3nt	CDR3aa
TRBV20-1	TRBJ2-4	once	NA	TGCAGTGCTAGTGCGTCTGGCATTCAGTACTTC	CSASASGIQYF
TRBV6-1	TRBJ2-7	NA	TRBD1	TGTGCCAGCTGGGACAGGGCCTACGAGCAGTACTTC	CASWDRAYEQYF
TRBV2	TRBJ2-7	NA	NA	TGTGCCAGCAGTGATTCGGGATACCCTCGGGAGCAGTACTTC	CASSDSGYPREQYF
TRBV7-2	TRBJ2-2	NA	NA	TGTGCCAGCAGCGCCGCACAGACGACCGGGGAGCTGTTTTTT	CASSAAQTTGELFF
TRBV19	TRBJ1-4	NA	NA	TGTGCCAGTAGTATAACAGCAACTAATGAAAAACTGTTTTTT	CASSITATNEKLFF
TRBV25-1	TRBJ2-7	NA	TRBD2	TGTGCCAGCAGAGGGGACGGGGGGTACGAGCAGTACTTC	CASRGDGGYEQYF
TRBV9	TRBJ2-7	NA	NA	TGTGCCAGCAGTCCCCGGGGGTGGGGTCTGGGAGAGCAGTACTTC	CASSPRGWGLGEQYF
TRBV5-1	TRBJ2-5	NA	TRBD1	TGCGCCAGCAGCTTCGCCAGGGGGAAGGAGACCCAGTACTTC	CASSFARGKETQYF
TRBV6-1	TRBJ2-7	few	NA	TGTGCCAGCAGTGTGTCGAAACTCTACGAGCAGTACTTC	CASSVSKLYEQYF
TRBV4-1	TRBJ2-7	NA	TRBD2	TGCGCCAGCAGCCAAGAACTAGCGGGCCCTGAGCAGTACTTC	CASSQELAGPEQYF
TRBV15	TRBJ1-5	NA	NA	TGTGCCACCAGCAGAGATAGTGGTAGCAATCAGCCCCAGCATTTT	CATSRDSGSNQPQHF
TRBV7-9	TRBJ2-7	few	NA	TGTGCCAGCAGCTTATCGGCGGACAGAACCTACGAGCAGTACTTC	CASSLSADRTYEQYF
TRBV5-4	TRBJ1-1	NA	NA	TGTGCCAGCAGCGAGGACAGCCTTAGGGCTTTCTTT	CASSEDSLRAFF
TRBV7-2	TRBJ2-5	once	NA	TGTGCCAGCAGCTCTAGCGCCCCAGAGACCCAGTACTTC	CASSSSAPETQYF
TRBV19	TRBJ1-2	NA	TRBD1	TGTGCCAGTAGTTCGGAGCCGAACCCCGGGACAGGGGGCGACTATGGCTACACCTTC	CASSSEPNPGTGGDYGYTF
TRBV2	TRBJ2-5	NA	TRBD2	TGTGCCAGCAGCGGGACACTAGCGGGGCTCCAAGAGACCCAGTACTTC	CASSGTLAGLQETQYF
TRBV10-1	TRBJ1-6	NA	NA	TGCGCCAGCAGTGAGGGGGGCAATTCACCCCTCCACTTT	CASSEGGNSPLHF
TRBV10-1	TRBJ1-2	NA	NA	TGCGCCAGCAGTGAGATGAGAAACTATGGCTACACCTTC	CASSEMRNYGYTF
TRBV5-6	TRBJ1-1	NA	NA	TGTGCCAGCAGCTCCGACACTTACACTGAAGCTTTCTTT	CASSSDTYTEAFF
TRBV27	TRBJ2-2	once	NA	TGTGCCAGCAGTTTATCGACCGGGGGACCCTACACCGGGGAGCTGTTTTTT	CASSLSTGGPYTGELFF
TRBV6-5	TRBJ2-7	NA	NA	TGTGCCAGCAGTTACTCCGGGGACTCGGGCTCCTACGAGCAGTACTTC	CASSYSGDSGSYEQYF
TRBV4-3	TRBJ2-1	NA	TRBD2	TGCGCCAGCAGCCCGCAGGCGGGGGGGTCCTACAATGAGCAGTTCTTC	CASSPQAGGSYNEQFF
TRBV19	TRBJ1-1	once	NA	TGTGCCAGTAGTATAGACGCCAGGGTGGTAGCTTTCTTT	CASSIDARVVAFF
TRBV14	TRBJ2-5	NA	TRBD2	TGTGCCAGCAGCCTAGCGGGGGGGCTGGAGACCCAGTACTTC	CASSLAGGLETQYF
TRBV7-2	TRBJ2-5	NA	NA	TGTGCCAGCAGCTTAGGACTAGGGAGGGAGACCCAGTACTTC	CASSLGLGRETQYF
TRBV25-1	TRBJ2-4	NA	TRBD1	TGTGCCAGCAGTGCATCTCCCGGGACAGGGGACGAAAACATTCAGTACTTC	CASSASPGTGDENIQYF
TRBV7-3	TRBJ2-5	NA	TRBD1	TGTGCCAGCAGCCGTGACAGGGTGGAGACCCAGTACTTC	CASSRDRVETQYF
TRBV13	TRBJ1-5	NA	NA	TGTGCCAGCAGCGGCCTCAATCAGCCCCAGCATTTT	CASSGLNQPQHF
TRBV4-3	TRBJ2-7	NA	TRBD1	TGCGCCAGCAGCCAAGGGACAGGATGGTCCTACGAGCAGTACTTC	CASSQGTGWSYEQYF
TRBV5-1	TRBJ2-3	once	TRBD2	TGCGCCAGCAGCCCCTCCAGGGGTAGCGGGGGAGTAGATACGCAGTATTTT	CASSPSRGSGGVDTQYF
TRBV6-5	TRBJ2-7	NA	NA	TGTGCCAGCAGTTACACTAGTTCTCCCTCCTACGAGCAGTACTTC	CASSYTSSPSYEQYF
TRBV4-1	TRBJ2-4	once	NA	TGCGCCAGCAGCCAAGCAGGGTCCAAAAACATTCAGTACTTC	CASSQAGSKNIQYF
TRBV7-6	TRBJ2-5	NA	TRBD2	TGTGCCAGCAGCTTCAATCCAGCGGGGGGAGAGACCCAGTACTTC	CASSFNPAGGETQYF
TRBV4-1	TRBJ1-1	NA	TRBD1	TGCGCCAGCAGCCAAGATCGGGGCAGGGGGCGGGCAGCTTTCTTT	CASSQDRGRGRAAFF
TRBV5-1	TRBJ2-7	NA	TRBD1	TGCGCCAGCAGCCAACCGAGCCTTTGGGACAGAGGGTCGGAGCAGTACTTC	CASSQPSLWDRGSEQYF
TRBV10-3	TRBJ2-7	NA	TRBD1	TGTGCCTCCCAGACTCGGGACAGATCCTACGAGCAGTACTTC	CASQTRDRSYEQYF
TRBV5-6	TRBJ2-7	NA	NA	TGTGCCAGCAGCTTGCGCCGGGTCTCCTACGAGCAGTACTTC	CASSLRRVSYEQYF
TRBV19	TRBJ1-2	few	TRBD1	TGTGCCAGTAGTATCCCGCCGACAGGGAACTATGGCTACACCTTC	CASSIPPTGNYGYTF
TRBV6-5	TRBJ1-4	NA	TRBD1	TGTGCCAGCAGTTACACGGGACAGGGTAATGAAAAACTGTTTTTT	CASSYTGQGNEKLFF
TRBV12-5	TRBJ2-7	NA	TRBD1	TGTGCTAGTGGTTTGGAGACAGGGTTCGGCGAGCAGTACTTC	CASGLETGFGEQYF
TRBV7-9	TRBJ1-6	NA	TRBD1	TGTGCCAGCACCACGCGGGAGACAGGGGGATCACCCCTCCACTTT	CASTTRETGGSPLHF
TRBV7-2	TRBJ2-7	NA	NA	TGTGCCAGCGGAAGTGCAGCGGCCTACGAGCAGTACTTC	CASGSAAAYEQYF
TRBV30	TRBJ2-5	NA	TRBD1	TGTGCCTGGACTCAGGGACAGGGGTTTTTGGAGACCCAGTACTTC	CAWTQGQGFLETQYF
TRBV10-1	TRBJ2-1	NA	TRBD1	TGCGCCAGCAGTGAAGGACAGGGGCCAAGGCGGCAGTTCTTC	CASSEGQGPRRQFF
TRBV9	TRBJ2-5	NA	TRBD2	TGTGCCAGCAGCGTAGGAGTCGGGGGGGGCCGGCTACAAGAGACCCAGTACTTC	CASSVGVGGGRLQETQYF
TRBV18	TRBJ2-7	NA	NA	TGTGCCAGCTCAGCCGATCGGAGCAACGAGCAGTACTTC	CASSADRSNEQYF
TRBV18	TRBJ2-3	NA	TRBD2	TGTGCCAGCTCACCTCCGGGAGGGCCGGACACAGATACGCAGTATTTT	CASSPPGGPDTDTQYF
TRBV5-5	TRBJ2-7	few	TRBD2	TGTGCCAGCAGCTTCACTAGCGGGGGGCGTGAGCAGTACTTC	CASSFTSGGREQYF